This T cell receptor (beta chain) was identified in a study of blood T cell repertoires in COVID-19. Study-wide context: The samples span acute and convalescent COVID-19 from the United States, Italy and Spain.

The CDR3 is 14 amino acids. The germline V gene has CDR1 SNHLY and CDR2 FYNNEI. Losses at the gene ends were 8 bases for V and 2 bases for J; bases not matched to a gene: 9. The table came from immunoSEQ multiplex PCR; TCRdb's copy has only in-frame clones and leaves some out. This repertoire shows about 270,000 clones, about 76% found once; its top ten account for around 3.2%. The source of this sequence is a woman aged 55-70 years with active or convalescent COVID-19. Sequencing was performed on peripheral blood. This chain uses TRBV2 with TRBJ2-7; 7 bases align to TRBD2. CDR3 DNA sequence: TGTGCCAGCCAAGTGGGGGGAGGGGCCTACGAGCAGTACTTC. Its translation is CASQVGGGAYEQYF. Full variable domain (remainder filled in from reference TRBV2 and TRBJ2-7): EPEVTQTPSHQVTQMGQEVILRCVPISNHLYFYWYRQILGQKVEFLVSFYNNEISEKSEIFDDQFSVERPDGSNFTLKIRSTKLEDSAMYFCASQVGGGAYEQYFGPGTRLTVT.